The clone carrying this T cell receptor beta chain was observed at least ten times. What it binds is unknown. An absence of ophthalmopathy progression within 18 months meant stable Graves' hyperthyroidism. A patient was excluded if there was uncontrolled infection, other autoimmune disease, pregnancy or lactation. The ends were cut back, 2 bases at V and 0 bases at J, with 14 bases in the middle. This CDR3 comprises 16 residues. Germline values: CDR1 PRHDT, CDR2 FYEKMQ (reference sequence). This sample is drawn from a study of T cells in Graves' hyperthyroidism and ophthalmopathy. Study-level results: Blood also held most thyroid clonotypes expanded beyond 0.001. Separation of ophthalmopathy from stable hyperthyroidism was achieved by a 13 V-J model.

TCR beta CDR3 regions were amplified from RNA. The study used the HTBI primer set for a first-round RT-PCR of the TCR CDR3. TCRdb reprocessed the multiplex PCR reads with MiXCR, giving one entry per CDR3 protein. Of about 560,000 distinct CDR3 sequences listed, about 15% are singletons. The receptor was derived from a woman in her thirties or forties with Graves' hyperthyroidism. The chain carries TRBV13 and TRBJ2-7; possibly TRBD1 for D (5 bases). The sequenced sample consisted of blood. CDR3 protein: CASSLSQGPSSYEQYF. CDR3 sequence (DNA): TGTGCCAGCAGCTTAAGTCAGGGCCCAAGCTCCTACGAGCAGTACTTC.